Detailed here is one T cell receptor (beta chain). The antigen remains undetermined. The length of the CDR3 is 16 residues. The V gene end was trimmed by 0 bases and the J gene end by 1 base; junction bases not matched to a gene: 2. CDR1 is SEHNR, CDR2 FQNEAQ, per germline (reference sequence). The data were taken from a study of beta chain features in type 1 diabetes. What was sequenced were expressed TCRB transcripts, since all of the isolated RNA had been reverse transcribed. Profiling relied on immunoSEQ multiplex PCR, and the TCRdb table lists in-frame clones only, not all of them. The sample lists around 430,000 clones, roughly 31% occurring once. Overall study results and limits: Researchers caution that PCR might favor shorter templates, equally among patients and controls. Shortening that was moderate but significant affected the TCRB CDR3s of Type 1 diabetes patients in all four CD4+ subsets.

Sequenced input: naive CD4+ T cells from blood. The chain has TRBV7-9 and TRBJ2-3, with 9 bases aligning to TRBD1. The receptor was isolated from a man between 18 and 35 years old in good health. CDR3 in DNA: TGTGCCAGCAGCTTAGCGCGGACAGGGGGCACAGATACGCAGTATTTT. Its protein is CASSLARTGGTDTQYF.